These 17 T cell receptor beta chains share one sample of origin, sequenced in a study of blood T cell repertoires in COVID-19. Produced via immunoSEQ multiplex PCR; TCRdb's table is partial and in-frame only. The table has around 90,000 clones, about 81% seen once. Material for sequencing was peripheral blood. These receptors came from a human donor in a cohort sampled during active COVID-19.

The CDR3 coding sequence is TGTGCCAGCAGTCCTCTGGACAGGTTACAAGAGACCCAGTACTTC. Its protein is CASSPLDRLQETQYF. V usage is TRBV25-1 and J usage is TRBJ2-5; 7 bases are shared with TRBD1. The CDR3 has 15 residues. CDR1 and CDR2 from the germline V gene are MGHDK and SYGVNS. J gave up 2 bases and V 5 bases, and 8 bases lay outside the gene matches.

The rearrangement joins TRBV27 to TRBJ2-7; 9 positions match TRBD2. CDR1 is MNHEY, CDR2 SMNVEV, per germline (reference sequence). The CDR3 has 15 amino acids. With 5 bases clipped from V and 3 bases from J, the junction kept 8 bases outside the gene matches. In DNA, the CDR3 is TGTGCCAGCAGTCGTCCGGGACTAGCTAACTACGAGCAGTACTTC. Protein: CASSRPGLANYEQYF.

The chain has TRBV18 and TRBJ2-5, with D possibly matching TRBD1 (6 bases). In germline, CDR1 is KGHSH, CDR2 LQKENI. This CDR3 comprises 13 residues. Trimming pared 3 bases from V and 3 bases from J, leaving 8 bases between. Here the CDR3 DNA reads TGTGCCAGCTCACCGAGGACAGAAGAGACCCAGTACTTC. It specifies CASSPRTEETQYF. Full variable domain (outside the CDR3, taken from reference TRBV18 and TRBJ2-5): NAGVMQNPRHLVRRRGQEARLRCSPMKGHSHVYWYRQLPEEGLKFMVYLQKENIIDESGMPKERFSAEFPKEGPSILRIQQVVRGDSAAYFCASSPRTEETQYFGPGTRLLVL.

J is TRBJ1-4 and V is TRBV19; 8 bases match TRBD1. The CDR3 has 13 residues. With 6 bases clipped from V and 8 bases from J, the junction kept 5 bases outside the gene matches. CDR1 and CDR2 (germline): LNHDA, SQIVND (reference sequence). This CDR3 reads CASRPTGGEKLFF. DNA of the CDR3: TGTGCCAGTAGACCAACAGGGGGGGAAAAACTGTTTTTT.

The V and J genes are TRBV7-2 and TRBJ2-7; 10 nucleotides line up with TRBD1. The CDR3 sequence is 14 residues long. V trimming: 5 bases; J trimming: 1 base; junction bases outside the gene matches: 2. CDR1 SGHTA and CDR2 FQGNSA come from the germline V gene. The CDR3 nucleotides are TGTGCCAGCAGCCCGGACAGGGGGTCCTACGAGCAGTACTTC. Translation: CASSPDRGSYEQYF. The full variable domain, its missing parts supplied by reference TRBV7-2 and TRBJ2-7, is GAGVSQSPSNKVTEKGKDVELRCDPISGHTALYWYRQSLGQGLEFLIYFQGNSAPDKSGLPSDRFSAERTGGSVSTLTIQRTQQEDSAVYLCASSPDRGSYEQYFGPGTRLTVT.

Here the CDR3 reads CASSSDRQSSGANVLTF. The CDR3 DNA reads TGTGCCAGCTCATCCGACAGGCAAAGCTCTGGGGCCAACGTCCTGACTTTC. The chain combines TRBV18 with TRBJ2-6; possible D gene TRBD1, 6 bases. Germline-derived CDR1 and CDR2 are KGHSH and LQKENI. The V gene lost 5 bases and the J gene lost 0 bases, with 14 bases spanning the gap. The CDR3 spans 17 residues.

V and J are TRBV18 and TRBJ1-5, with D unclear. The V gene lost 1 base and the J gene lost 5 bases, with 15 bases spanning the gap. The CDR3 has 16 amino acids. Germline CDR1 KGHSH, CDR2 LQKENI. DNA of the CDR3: TGTGCCAGCTCACCACTGCGAACGATTACGGATCAGCCCCAGCATTTT. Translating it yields CASSPLRTITDQPQHF.

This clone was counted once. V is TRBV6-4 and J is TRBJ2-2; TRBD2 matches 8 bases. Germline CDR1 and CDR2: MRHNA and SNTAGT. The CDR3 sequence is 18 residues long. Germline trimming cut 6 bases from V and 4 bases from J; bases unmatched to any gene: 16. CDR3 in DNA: TGTGCCAGCAGCGGCGTGGGGCTAGCGGGCGGCGGCACCGGGGAGCTGTTTTTT. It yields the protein CASSGVGLAGGGTGELFF.

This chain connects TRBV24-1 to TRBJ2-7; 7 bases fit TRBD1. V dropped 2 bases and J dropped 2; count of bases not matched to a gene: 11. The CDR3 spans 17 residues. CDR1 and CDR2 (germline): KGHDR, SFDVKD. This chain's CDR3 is CATSDWQQGKGAYEQYF. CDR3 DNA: TGTGCCACCAGTGATTGGCAACAGGGGAAAGGGGCCTACGAGCAGTACTTC.

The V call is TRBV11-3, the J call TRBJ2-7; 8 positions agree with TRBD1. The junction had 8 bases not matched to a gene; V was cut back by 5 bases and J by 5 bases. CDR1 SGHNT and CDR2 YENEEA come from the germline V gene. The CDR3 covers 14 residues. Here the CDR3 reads CASSTGQGIDEQYF. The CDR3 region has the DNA TGTGCCAGCAGCACTGGACAGGGTATCGACGAGCAGTACTTC.

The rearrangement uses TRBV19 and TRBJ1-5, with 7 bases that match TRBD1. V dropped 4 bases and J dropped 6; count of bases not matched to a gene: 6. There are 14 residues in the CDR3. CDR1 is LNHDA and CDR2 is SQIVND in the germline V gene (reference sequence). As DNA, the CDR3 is TGTGCCAGTAGTACCCAACAGGGGCGTCAGCCCCAGCATTTT. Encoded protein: CASSTQQGRQPQHF.

CDR3 sequence reads: CASSPQGDLANYGYTF. CDR3 in DNA: TGTGCCAGCAGTCCCCAGGGTGATCTAGCTAACTATGGCTACACCTTC. The V and J genes are TRBV27 and TRBJ1-2, with D maybe TRBD1 (5 bases). Looked up from germline, CDR1 is MNHEY and CDR2 is SMNVEV (reference sequence). The CDR3 runs 16 residues. V was trimmed by 5 bases and J by 0 bases, leaving 16 bases between them.

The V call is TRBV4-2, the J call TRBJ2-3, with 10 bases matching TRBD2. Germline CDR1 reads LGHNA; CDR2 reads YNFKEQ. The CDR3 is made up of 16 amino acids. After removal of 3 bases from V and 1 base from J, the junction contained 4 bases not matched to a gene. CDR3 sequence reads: CASSQGLARGTDTQYF. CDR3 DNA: TGTGCCAGCAGCCAGGGACTAGCGAGGGGCACAGATACGCAGTATTTT.

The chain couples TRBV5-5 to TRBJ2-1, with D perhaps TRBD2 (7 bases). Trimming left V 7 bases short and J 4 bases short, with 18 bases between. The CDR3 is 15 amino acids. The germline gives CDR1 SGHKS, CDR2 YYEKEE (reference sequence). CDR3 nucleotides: TGTGCCAGCGGCCTGGGGGGGACATCTTACAATGAGCAGTTCTTC. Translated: CASGLGGTSYNEQFF.

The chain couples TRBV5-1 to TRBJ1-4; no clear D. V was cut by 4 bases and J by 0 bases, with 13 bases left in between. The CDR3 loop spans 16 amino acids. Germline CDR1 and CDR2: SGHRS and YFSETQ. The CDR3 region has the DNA TGCGCCAGCAGCCCGGGTTGGAGTGCAACTAATGAAAAACTGTTTTTT. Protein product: CASSPGWSATNEKLFF.

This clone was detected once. The CDR3 sequence: CASSQMAGSSGNTIYF. CDR3 coding DNA: TGTGCCAGCAGCCAGATGGCAGGTAGCTCTGGAAACACCATATATTTT. The chain combines TRBV9 with TRBJ1-3; D is uncertain. This CDR3 comprises 16 residues. Trimming removed 4 bases from V and 0 bases from J, with 14 bases in between. Germline V gives CDR1 SGDLS, CDR2 YYNGEE.

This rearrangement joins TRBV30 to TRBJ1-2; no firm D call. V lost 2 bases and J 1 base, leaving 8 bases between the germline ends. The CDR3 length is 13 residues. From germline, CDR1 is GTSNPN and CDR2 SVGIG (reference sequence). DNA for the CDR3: TGTGCCTGGAGTTCAGAAAATAACTATGGCTACACCTTC. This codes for CAWSSENNYGYTF.